The present T cell receptor beta chain was sequenced within a study of T cell responses to AZD1222 COVID-19 vaccine. Method: immunoSEQ multiplex PCR; TCRdb's copy keeps in-frame clones and lacks some. The sample yields roughly 100,000 clones, approximately 89% seen once. There are 14 residues in the CDR3. This material consisted of peripheral blood, taken on day 0 of AZD1222 vaccination. J is TRBJ2-7 and V is TRBV21-1; TRBD1 was called by the table and not checked on the DNA. TRBV21-1 is classified as a pseudogene. This receptor was taken from an adult in good health. In DNA, the CDR3 is TGTGCCAGCAGCAAAACAGGGGACCCCTACGAGCAGTACTTC. This translates into CASSKTGDPYEQYF.